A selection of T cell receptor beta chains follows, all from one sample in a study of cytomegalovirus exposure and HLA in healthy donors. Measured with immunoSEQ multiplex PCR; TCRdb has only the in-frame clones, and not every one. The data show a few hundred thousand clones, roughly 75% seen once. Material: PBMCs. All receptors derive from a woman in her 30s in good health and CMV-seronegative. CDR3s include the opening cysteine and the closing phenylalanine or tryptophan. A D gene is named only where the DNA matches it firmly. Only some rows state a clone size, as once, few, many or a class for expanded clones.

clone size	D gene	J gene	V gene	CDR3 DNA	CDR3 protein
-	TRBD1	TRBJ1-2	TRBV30	TGTGCCTGGAGTGCCCAGACAGGGGGAGGCTATGGCTACACCTTC	CAWSAQTGGGYGYTF
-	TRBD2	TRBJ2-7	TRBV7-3	TGTGCCAGCAGCTTAACGGGCGGGAGGTCCTACGAGCAGTACTTC	CASSLTGGRSYEQYF
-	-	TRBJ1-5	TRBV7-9	TGTTCCAGCAGCCTATATGATCAGCCCCAGCATTTT	CSSSLYDQPQHF
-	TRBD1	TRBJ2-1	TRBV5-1	TGCGCCAGCAGCCCGACAGGGAGTAATGAGCAGTTCTTC	CASSPTGSNEQFF
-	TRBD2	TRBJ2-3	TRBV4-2	TGTGCCAGCAGCCAAGCTCTTATGCGGGGTAGCGGGAGGTTGAACACAGATACGCAGTATTTT	CASSQALMRGSGRLNTDTQYF
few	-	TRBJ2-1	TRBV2	TGTGCCAGCAGTGAAATTCCTAATGAGCAGTTCTTC	CASSEIPNEQFF
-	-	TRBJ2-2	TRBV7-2	TGTGCCAGCAACCTACCGGGACTTAGGCCCGACGGGGAGCTGTTTTTT	CASNLPGLRPDGELFF
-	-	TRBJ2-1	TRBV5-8	TGTGCCAGCAGCTCCCTGGGGAGGTGGGAGAATGAGCAGTTCTTC	CASSSLGRWENEQFF
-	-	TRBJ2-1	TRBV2	TGTGCCAGCAGCGAGACGGGAGATGAGCAGTTCTTC	CASSETGDEQFF
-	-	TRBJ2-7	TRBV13	TGTGCCAGCAGCTTAGGCCGGACAGATAACTCCCGTTCCTACGAGCAGTACTTC	CASSLGRTDNSRSYEQYF
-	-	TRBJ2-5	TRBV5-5	TGTGCCAGCAGCAAATGGAATAGCCATCAAGAGACCCAGTACTTC	CASSKWNSHQETQYF
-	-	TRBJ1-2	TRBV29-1	TGCAGCGTTGTGGGGCAATATGGCTACACCTTC	CSVVGQYGYTF
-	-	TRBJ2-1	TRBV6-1	TGTGCCAGCAGTGTACGTCAGGGCAGCAATGAGCAGTTCTTC	CASSVRQGSNEQFF
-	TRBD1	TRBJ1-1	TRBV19	TGTGCCAGTAGTATCGAGGGGGCTGTCACTGAAGCTTTCTTT	CASSIEGAVTEAFF
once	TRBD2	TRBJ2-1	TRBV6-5	TGTGCCAGCAGTACCCGGGACTATAACAATGAGCAGTTCTTC	CASSTRDYNNEQFF
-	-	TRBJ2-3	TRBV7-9	TGTGCCAGCAGGAGTGGACTCGCCACAGATACGCAGTATTTT	CASRSGLATDTQYF
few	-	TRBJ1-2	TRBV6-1	TGTGCCAGCAGTGAATGGAGATCGGTCTCTCGGGGCTACACCTTC	CASSEWRSVSRGYTF
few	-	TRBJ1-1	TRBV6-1	TGTGCCAGCAGTTCACCCAGCACGGGTGGCGGAGCTTTCTTT	CASSSPSTGGGAFF
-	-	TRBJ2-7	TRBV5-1	TGCGCCAGCAGCTTCGGGAGCGCCTACGAGCAGTACTTC	CASSFGSAYEQYF
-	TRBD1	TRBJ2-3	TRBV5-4	TGTGCCAGCAGCTTGACTGGACAGGCAAGAGATACGCAGTATTTT	CASSLTGQARDTQYF
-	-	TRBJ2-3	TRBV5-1	TGCGCCAGCAGCTTGGCCCGCGGGCGCGTCACAGATACGCAGTATTTT	CASSLARGRVTDTQYF
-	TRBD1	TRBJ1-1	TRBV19	TGTGCCAGTAGTAACCCGGGACAGGGGAGGTCTGAAGCTTTCTTT	CASSNPGQGRSEAFF
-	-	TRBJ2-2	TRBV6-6	TGTGCCAGCAGTGCAGGGACGAACACCGGGGAGCTGTTTTTT	CASSAGTNTGELFF
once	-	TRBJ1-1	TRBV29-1	TGCAGCGTTGAGGACGGTCGGGGAGCTTTCTTT	CSVEDGRGAFF
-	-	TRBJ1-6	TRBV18	TGTGCCAGCTCACCGACAGAGAATTCACCCCTCCACTTT	CASSPTENSPLHF
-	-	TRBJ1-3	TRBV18	TGTGCCAGCTCACCACAGAGCTCTGGAAACACCATATATTTT	CASSPQSSGNTIYF
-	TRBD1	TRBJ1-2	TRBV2	TGTGCCAGCAAAGAGGGGGCGGACGGCTACACCTTC	CASKEGADGYTF
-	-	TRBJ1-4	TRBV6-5	TGTGCCAGCAGTTACTCGCGAGCAACTAATGAAAAACTGTTTTTT	CASSYSRATNEKLFF
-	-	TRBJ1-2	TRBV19	TGTGCCAGTAGCAGGGCAGCCTATGGCTACACCTTC	CASSRAAYGYTF
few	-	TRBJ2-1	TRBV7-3	TGTGCCAACAGCCCTCAGGGCATCCATGAGCAGTTCTTC	CANSPQGIHEQFF
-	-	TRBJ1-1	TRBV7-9	TGTGCCAGCAGCTCCTCGGGGTTGGAAGCTTTCTTT	CASSSSGLEAFF
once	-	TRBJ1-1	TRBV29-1	TGCAGCGTTGAACAGGGGTCGGCTTTCTTT	CSVEQGSAFF
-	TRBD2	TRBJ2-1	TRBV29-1	TGCAGCGTCGATGGACTAGCGGGCGGCGCCCCTTACAATGAGCAGTTCTTC	CSVDGLAGGAPYNEQFF
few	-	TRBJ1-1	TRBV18	TGTGCCAGCTCACGGCCGGGAACTGAAGCTTTCTTT	CASSRPGTEAFF
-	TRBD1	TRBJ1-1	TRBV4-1	TGCGCCAGCAGCCAAGAGGACAGGGGCATGAACACTGAAGCTTTCTTT	CASSQEDRGMNTEAFF
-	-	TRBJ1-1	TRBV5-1	TGCGCCAGCAGCTTCGAGGGCCGCACTGAAGCTTTCTTT	CASSFEGRTEAFF
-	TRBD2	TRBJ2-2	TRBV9	TGTGCCACCAGCGTAAGGACTAGCGGGACTGCGAACACCGGGGAGCTGTTTTTT	CATSVRTSGTANTGELFF
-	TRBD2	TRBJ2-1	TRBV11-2	TGTGCCAGCACCCCCTCTGGCGGGAGTAGCAATGAGCAGTTCTTC	CASTPSGGSSNEQFF
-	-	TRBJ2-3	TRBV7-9	TGTGCCAGCGGCGGATTCACAGATACGCAGTATTTT	CASGGFTDTQYF
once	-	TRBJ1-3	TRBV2	TGTGCCAGCAGGCAGGGGTCCAGCTCTGGAAACACCATATATTTT	CASRQGSSSGNTIYF
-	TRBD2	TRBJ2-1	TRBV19	TGTGCCAGTAGTGTGCGACTAGCGGGATCATACAATGAGCAGTTCTTC	CASSVRLAGSYNEQFF
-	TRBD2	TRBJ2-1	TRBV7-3	TGTGCCAGCAGCTTAACGGGGACTAGCGAGGGCAATGAGCAGTTCTTC	CASSLTGTSEGNEQFF
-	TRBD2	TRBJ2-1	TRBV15	TGTGCCACCAGCAGAGATAAGGCTAGCGGGGCGCAGTTCTTC	CATSRDKASGAQFF
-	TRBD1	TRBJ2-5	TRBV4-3	TGCGCCAGCAGCCATCGCAGGGGGCCGGTACTAGAGACCCAGTACTTC	CASSHRRGPVLETQYF
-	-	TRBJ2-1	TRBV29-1	TGCAGCGTTGAACCAAGGGGGTACAATGAGCAGTTCTTC	CSVEPRGYNEQFF
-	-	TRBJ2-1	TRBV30	TGTGCCTGGAGTAGCGCCAGCTCCTACAATGAGCAGTTCTTC	CAWSSASSYNEQFF
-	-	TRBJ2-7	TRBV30	TGTGCCGGAGGCCGCGCCGCCTACGAGCAGTACTTC	CAGGRAAYEQYF
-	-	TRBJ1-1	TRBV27	TGTGCCAGCAGTTTAACGGCAGGCGAGCTGAACACTGAAGCTTTCTTT	CASSLTAGELNTEAFF
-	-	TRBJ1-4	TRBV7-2	TGTGCCAGCAGCGCCACGCCAGGGAGGGGTGAAAAACTGTTTTTT	CASSATPGRGEKLFF
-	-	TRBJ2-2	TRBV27	TGTGCCAGCAATTCTTTGGCCCGTCGGTCGGGGAATCCCGGGGAGCTGTTTTTT	CASNSLARRSGNPGELFF
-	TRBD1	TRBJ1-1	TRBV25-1	TGTGCCAGCAGTGAGAACGGACAGGGGAACACTGAAGCTTTCTTT	CASSENGQGNTEAFF
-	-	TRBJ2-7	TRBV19	TGTGCCAGTAGTATTGGCGGGGGCTTCACCTACGAGCAGTACTTC	CASSIGGGFTYEQYF